This T cell receptor (beta chain) was sequenced in a study of CD8 T cells in Susac syndrome. Study outcomes and limitations: Clonal expansion was present among Susac CD8+ cells. This expansion reached its peak in TEMRA cells and in active patients.

The RNA input was about 0.5 to 1 ug, and it was reverse transcribed with random hexamers. TCRdb reprocessed the immunoSEQ multiplex PCR reads with MiXCR, giving one entry per CDR3 protein. Of 100,000 to 150,000 distinct CDR3 sequences in the sample, approximately 96% were seen once. A word on this clonotype: Its antigen is still unknown.

The CDR3 has 16 residues. CDR1 and CDR2 from the germline V gene are MNHEY and SVGEGT. V lost 7 bases, J lost 4 bases, and 10 bases stayed unmatched. The chain employs TRBV6-2 or TRBV6-3 and TRBJ2-7; 13 bases map to TRBD2. The TCR sequence derives from a human donor with Susac syndrome. Input material: CD8+ T cells from PBMCs. CDR3 bases: TGTGCCAGCACCTCTGGGACTAGCGGGGTCTCGTACGAGCAGTACTTC. Its translation: CASTSGTSGVSYEQYF.